These 3 T cell receptor beta chains were all obtained from the same sample, sequenced in a study of blood T cell repertoires in COVID-19. TCRdb's copy holds only in-frame clones and misses some; the assay was immunoSEQ multiplex PCR. Of tens of thousands of clones in the sample, roughly 81% are singletons; the top ten hold 9.2%. Sequencing was performed on peripheral blood. These receptors all come from a human donor in a cohort sampled during active COVID-19.

This sequence joins TRBV18 and TRBJ2-1, with TRBD2 matching over 9 bases. The germline gives CDR1 KGHSH, CDR2 LQKENI. The CDR3 length is 16 residues. Trimming removed 5 bases from V and 5 bases from J; junction bases left unmatched: 10. The CDR3 spells CASSGLAGRQNNEQFF. The CDR3 nucleotides are TGTGCCAGCTCAGGTCTAGCGGGGAGGCAGAACAATGAGCAGTTCTTC.

CDR3 amino acids: CAISESETSGSGTQYF. CDR3 nucleotides: TGTGCCATCAGTGAGTCGGAAACTAGCGGGAGTGGGACCCAGTACTTC. V is TRBV10-3 and J is TRBJ2-5, with 11 nucleotides matching TRBD2. The V gene end was trimmed by 0 bases and the J gene end by 7 bases; junction bases not matched to a gene: 7. This CDR3 has 16 amino acids. Germline assignment: CDR1 ENHRY and CDR2 SYGVKD.

This sequence joins TRBV6-1 and TRBJ2-2, with a possible D match to TRBD1 (6 bases). CDR3 length: 16 amino acids. Germline loops: CDR1 MNHNS, CDR2 SASEGT. V was pared by 4 bases and J by 2 bases, with 14 bases between. Here the CDR3 DNA reads TGTGCCAGCAGTGCCACTCGACAGGAAAACACCGGGGAGCTGTTTTTT. Its translation is CASSATRQENTGELFF.